This TCR beta chain was found in a study of blood T cells in healthy people across ages. Study-wide points: Investigators viewed diversity estimates from one million T cells as underestimates, the study reported.

Note on this clonotype: Its antigen is not known.

Sample-barcoded 5' priming and a J-beta primer mix drove a second PCR of roughly 6 to 12 cycles. TCRdb re-called the 5' RACE reads with MiXCR, one entry per CDR3 protein. This sample has about 680,000 distinct CDR3 sequences, with about half found just once. This sequence originates from a woman aged 55 to 70 in good health. The sequenced sample was blood.

In nucleotides, the CDR3 is TGTGCCTGGAGTGACCCGGGTGGGGACTACGAGCAGTACTTC. Its protein is CAWSDPGGDYEQYF. The chain carries TRBV30 and TRBJ2-7; no clear D gene. CDR3 length: 14 amino acids. The V end lost 1 base, the J end lost 3 bases, and 13 bases lay between the germline ends. Looked up from germline, CDR1 is GTSNPN and CDR2 is SVGIG (reference sequence). The full variable domain, completed using reference TRBV30 and TRBJ2-7, is SQTIHQWPATLVQPVGSPLSLECTVEGTSNPNLYWYRQAAGRGLQLLFYSVGIGQISSEVPQNLSASRPQDRQFILSSKKLLLSDSGFYLCAWSDPGGDYEQYFGPGTRLTVT.